A single sample gave rise to the 5 T cell receptor beta chains below, sequenced in a study of cytomegalovirus exposure and HLA in healthy donors. The study ran its PCR with 60 Vbeta and 13 Jbeta primers. Clones were sequenced by immunoSEQ multiplex PCR, and TCRdb holds only the in-frame ones, with some missing. The table includes some 200,000 clones, almost 85% detected once. Sequenced material: PBMCs. These TCRs come from a woman aged 40 to 50 in good health and CMV-seronegative.

The chain has TRBV20-1 and TRBJ2-4; no clear D. The germline gives CDR1 DFQATT, CDR2 SNEGSKA (reference sequence). V was cut by 6 bases and J by 13 bases, with 16 bases left in between. This CDR3 has 11 amino acids. As DNA, the CDR3 is TGCAGTGCCCGAAGAGGTACTGGGCAGTACTTC. It is translated as CSARRGTGQYF.

This clone was found a few times. The rearrangement uses TRBV5-1 and TRBJ2-5, with 8 bases aligning to TRBD2. The V and J ends lost 5 bases and 2 bases, in that order; junction bases with no gene match: 8. The CDR3 covers 15 residues. The germline gives CDR1 SGHRS, CDR2 YFSETQ. The DNA of the CDR3 is TGCGCCAGCAGGGCCGGGACTAGGCCGCAAGAGACCCAGTACTTC. This sequence encodes CASRAGTRPQETQYF.

V is TRBV5-1 and J is TRBJ2-7, with a possible D match to TRBD2 (6 bases). CDR1 SGHRS and CDR2 YFSETQ come from the germline V gene. The CDR3 covers 15 residues. Trimming removed 6 bases at V and 5 bases at J, with 21 bases between. As DNA, the CDR3 is TGCGCCAGCACCTTCTCGGGACTCCCCTTGGACGAGCAGTACTTC. It yields the protein CASTFSGLPLDEQYF.

Details on this clone: The same CDR3 can be traced to other DNA sequences in this sample. The chain couples TRBV5-1 to TRBJ1-5; D not certain. The CDR3 totals 14 residues. The V end was cut by 0 bases, the J end by 4 bases, with 8 bases between. The V gene's germline CDR1 is SGHRS and CDR2 YFSETQ. As DNA, the CDR3 is TGCGCCAGCAGCTTGGGTGGGAGGAATCAGCCCCAGCATTTT. It specifies CASSLGGRNQPQHF.

This clone was seen a single time. The chain has TRBV7-9 and TRBJ2-1; perhaps TRBD2 as D (5 bases). Germline V lookup: CDR1 SEHNR, CDR2 FQNEAQ (reference sequence). Trimming stripped 1 base from V and 5 bases from J, with 9 bases between. The CDR3 spans 14 residues. The CDR3 region is CASSLEASNNEQFF. CDR3 nucleotide sequence: TGTGCCAGCAGCTTAGAAGCTAGCAACAATGAGCAGTTCTTC. Together with reference TRBV7-9 and TRBJ2-1, the CDR3 gives the full variable domain: DTGVSQNPRHKITKRGQNVTFRCDPISEHNRLYWYRQTLGQGPEFLTYFQNEAQLEKSRLLSDRFSAERPKGSFSTLEIQRTEQGDSAMYLCASSLEASNNEQFFGPGTRLTVL.